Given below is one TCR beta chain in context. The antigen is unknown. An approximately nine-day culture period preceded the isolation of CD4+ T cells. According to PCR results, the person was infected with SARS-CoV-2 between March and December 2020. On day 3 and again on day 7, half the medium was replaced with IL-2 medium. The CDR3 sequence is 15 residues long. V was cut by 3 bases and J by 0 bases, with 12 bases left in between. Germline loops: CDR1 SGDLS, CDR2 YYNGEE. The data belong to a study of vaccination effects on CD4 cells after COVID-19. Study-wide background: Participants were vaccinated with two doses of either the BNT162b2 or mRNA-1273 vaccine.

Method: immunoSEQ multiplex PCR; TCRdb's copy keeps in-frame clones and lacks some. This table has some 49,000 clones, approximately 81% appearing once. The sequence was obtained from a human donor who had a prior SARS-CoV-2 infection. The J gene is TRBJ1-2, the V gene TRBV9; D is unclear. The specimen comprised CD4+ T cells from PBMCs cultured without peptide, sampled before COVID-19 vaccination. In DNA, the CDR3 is TGTGCCAGCAGCGCCGGCGGCGGGCCTAACTATGGCTACACCTTC. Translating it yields CASSAGGGPNYGYTF. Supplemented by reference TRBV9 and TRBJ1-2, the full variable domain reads DSGVTQTPKHLITATGQRVTLRCSPRSGDLSVYWYQQSLDQGLQFLIQYYNGEERAKGNILERFSAQQFPDLHSELNLSSLELGDSALYFCASSAGGGPNYGYTFGSGTRLTVV.